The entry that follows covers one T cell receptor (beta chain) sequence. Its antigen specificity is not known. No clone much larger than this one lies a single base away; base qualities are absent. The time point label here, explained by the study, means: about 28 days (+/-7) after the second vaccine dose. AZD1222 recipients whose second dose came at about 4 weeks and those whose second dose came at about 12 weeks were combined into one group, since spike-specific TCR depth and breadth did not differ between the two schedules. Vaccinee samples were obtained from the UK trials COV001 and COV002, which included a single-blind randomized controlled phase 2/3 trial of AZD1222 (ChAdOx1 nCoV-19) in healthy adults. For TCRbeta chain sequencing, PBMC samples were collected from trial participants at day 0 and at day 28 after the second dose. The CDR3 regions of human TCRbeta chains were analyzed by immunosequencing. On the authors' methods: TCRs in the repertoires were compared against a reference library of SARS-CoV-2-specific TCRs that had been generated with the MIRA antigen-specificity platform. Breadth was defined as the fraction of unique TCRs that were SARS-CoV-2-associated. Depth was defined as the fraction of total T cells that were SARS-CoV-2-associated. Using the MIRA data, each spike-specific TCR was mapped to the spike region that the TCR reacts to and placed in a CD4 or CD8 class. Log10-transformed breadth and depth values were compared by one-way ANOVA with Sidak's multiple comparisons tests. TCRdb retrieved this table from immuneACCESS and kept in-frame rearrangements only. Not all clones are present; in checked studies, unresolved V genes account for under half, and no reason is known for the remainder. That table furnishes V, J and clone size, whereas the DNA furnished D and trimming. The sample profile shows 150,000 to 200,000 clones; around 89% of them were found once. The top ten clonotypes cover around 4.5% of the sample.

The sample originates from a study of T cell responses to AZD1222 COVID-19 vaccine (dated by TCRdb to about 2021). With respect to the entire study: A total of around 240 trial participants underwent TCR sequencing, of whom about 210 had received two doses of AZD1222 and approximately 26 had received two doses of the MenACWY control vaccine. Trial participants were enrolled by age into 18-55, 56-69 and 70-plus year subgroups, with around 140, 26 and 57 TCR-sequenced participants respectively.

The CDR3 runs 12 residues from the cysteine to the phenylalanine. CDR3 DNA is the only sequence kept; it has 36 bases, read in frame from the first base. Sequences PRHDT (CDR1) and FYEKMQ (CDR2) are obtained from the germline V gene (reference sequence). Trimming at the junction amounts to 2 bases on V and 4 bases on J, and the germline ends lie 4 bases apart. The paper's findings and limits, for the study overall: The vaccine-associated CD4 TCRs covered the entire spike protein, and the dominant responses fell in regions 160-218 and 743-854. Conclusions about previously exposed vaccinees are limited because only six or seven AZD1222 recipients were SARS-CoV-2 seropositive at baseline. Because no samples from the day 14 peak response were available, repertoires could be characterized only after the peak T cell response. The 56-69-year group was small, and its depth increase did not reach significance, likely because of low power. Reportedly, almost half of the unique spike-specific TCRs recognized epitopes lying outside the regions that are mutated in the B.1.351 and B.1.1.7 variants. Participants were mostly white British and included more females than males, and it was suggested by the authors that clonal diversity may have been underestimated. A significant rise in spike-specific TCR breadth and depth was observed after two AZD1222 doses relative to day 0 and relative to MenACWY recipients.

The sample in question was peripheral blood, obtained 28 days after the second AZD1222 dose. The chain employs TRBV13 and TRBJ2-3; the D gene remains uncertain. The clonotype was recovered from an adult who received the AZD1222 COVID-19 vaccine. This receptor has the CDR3 CASSLSPDTQYF. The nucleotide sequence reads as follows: TGTGCCAGCAGCTTAAGTCCAGATACGCAGTATTTT.